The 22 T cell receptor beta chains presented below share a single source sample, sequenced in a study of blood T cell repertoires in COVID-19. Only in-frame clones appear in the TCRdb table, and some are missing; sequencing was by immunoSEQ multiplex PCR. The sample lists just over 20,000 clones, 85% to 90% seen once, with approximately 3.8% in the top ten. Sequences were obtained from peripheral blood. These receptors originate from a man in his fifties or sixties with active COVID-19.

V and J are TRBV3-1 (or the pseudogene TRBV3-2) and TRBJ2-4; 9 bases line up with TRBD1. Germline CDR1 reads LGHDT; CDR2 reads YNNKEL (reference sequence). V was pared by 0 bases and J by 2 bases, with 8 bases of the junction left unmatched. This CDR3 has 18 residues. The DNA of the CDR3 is TGTGCCAGCAGCCAAGACGTGTACGACAGGGGGTCCAAAAACATTCAGTACTTC. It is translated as CASSQDVYDRGSKNIQYF.

CDR3 amino acids: CASSNGDYNEQFF. In nucleotides, the CDR3 is TGCGCCAGCAGCAACGGGGACTACAATGAGCAGTTCTTC. The chain is built from TRBV5-1 and TRBJ2-1; a possible D gene is TRBD2 (5 bases). The CDR3 loop spans 13 amino acids. Trimming removed 4 bases from V and 3 bases from J, with 8 bases in between. The germline V gene encodes CDR1 SGHRS and CDR2 YFSETQ.

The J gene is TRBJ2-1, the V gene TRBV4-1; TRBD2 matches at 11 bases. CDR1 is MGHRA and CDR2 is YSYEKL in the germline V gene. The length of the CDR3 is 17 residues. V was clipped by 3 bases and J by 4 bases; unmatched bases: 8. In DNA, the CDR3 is TGCGCCAGCAGCCAGATGACTAGCGGGGAGCTTTACAATGAGCAGTTCTTC. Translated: CASSQMTSGELYNEQFF.

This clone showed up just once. The CDR3 spells CASSLSWTGKSETQYF. CDR3 in DNA: TGTGCCAGCAGTTTATCGTGGACAGGGAAATCAGAGACCCAGTACTTC. The chain recombines TRBV27 with TRBJ2-5; TRBD1 aligns across 8 bases. Germline CDR1 is MNHEY and CDR2 is SMNVEV (reference sequence). There are 16 residues in the CDR3. Unmatched junction bases numbered 7, after V lost 0 bases and J lost 4 bases.

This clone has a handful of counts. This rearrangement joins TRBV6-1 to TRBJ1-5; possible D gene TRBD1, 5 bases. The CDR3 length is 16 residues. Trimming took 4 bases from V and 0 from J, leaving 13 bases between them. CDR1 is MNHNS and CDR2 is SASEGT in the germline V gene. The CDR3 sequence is CASSAGLDFSNQPQHF. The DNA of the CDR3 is TGTGCCAGCAGTGCAGGGCTCGACTTTAGCAATCAGCCCCAGCATTTT.

CDR3 DNA: TGTGCCAGCAGCTTGGCGGGACAGAGGAACACCGGGGAGCTGTTTTTT. Amino acids: CASSLAGQRNTGELFF. The V call is TRBV5-4, the J call TRBJ2-2; 7 nucleotides align to TRBD1. Losses at the gene ends were 0 bases for V and 1 base for J; bases not matched to a gene: 3. Germline CDR1 reads SGHNT; CDR2 reads YYREEE (reference sequence). CDR3 length equals 16 residues.

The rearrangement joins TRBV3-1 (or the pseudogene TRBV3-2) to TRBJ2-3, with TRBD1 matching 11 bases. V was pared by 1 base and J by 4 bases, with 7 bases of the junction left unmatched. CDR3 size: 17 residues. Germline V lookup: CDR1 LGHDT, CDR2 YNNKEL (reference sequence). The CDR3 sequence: CASSQVGGTGGSDTQYF. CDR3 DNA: TGTGCCAGCAGCCAAGTCGGGGGGACAGGGGGGTCAGATACGCAGTATTTT.

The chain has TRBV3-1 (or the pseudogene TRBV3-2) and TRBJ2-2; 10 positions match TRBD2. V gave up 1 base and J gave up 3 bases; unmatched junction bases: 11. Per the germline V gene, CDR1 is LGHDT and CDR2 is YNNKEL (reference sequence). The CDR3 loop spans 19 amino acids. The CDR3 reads CASSQGSGGAGVYTGELFF. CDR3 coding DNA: TGTGCCAGCAGCCAAGGCAGCGGGGGGGCCGGGGTCTACACCGGGGAGCTGTTTTTT.

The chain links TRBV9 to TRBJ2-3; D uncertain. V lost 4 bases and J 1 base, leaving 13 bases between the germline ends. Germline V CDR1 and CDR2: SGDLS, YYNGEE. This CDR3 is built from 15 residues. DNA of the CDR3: TGTGCCAGCAGCTCCACCAGGCAGGGCACAGATACGCAGTATTTT. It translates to CASSSTRQGTDTQYF. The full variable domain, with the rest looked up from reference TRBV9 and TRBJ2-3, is DSGVTQTPKHLITATGQRVTLRCSPRSGDLSVYWYQQSLDQGLQFLIQYYNGEERAKGNILERFSAQQFPDLHSELNLSSLELGDSALYFCASSSTRQGTDTQYFGPGTRLTVL.

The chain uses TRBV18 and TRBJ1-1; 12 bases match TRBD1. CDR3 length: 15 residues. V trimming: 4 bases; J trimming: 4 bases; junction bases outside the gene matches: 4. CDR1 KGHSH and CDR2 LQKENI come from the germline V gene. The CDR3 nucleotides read TGTGCCAGCTCACAAGGGACAGGGGGCTTCACTGAAGCTTTCTTT. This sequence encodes CASSQGTGGFTEAFF.

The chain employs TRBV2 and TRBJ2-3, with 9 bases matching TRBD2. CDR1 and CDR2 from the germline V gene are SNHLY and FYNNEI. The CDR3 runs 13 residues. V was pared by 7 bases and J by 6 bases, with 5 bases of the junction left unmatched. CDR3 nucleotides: TGTGCCAGCAATGGCGGGGGGGAGGATACGCAGTATTTT. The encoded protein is CASNGGGEDTQYF.

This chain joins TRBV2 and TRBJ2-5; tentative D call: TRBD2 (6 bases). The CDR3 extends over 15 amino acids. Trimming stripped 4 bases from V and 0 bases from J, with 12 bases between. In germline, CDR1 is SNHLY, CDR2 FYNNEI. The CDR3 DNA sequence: TGTGCCAGCAGTGGACTAGACATGTACCAAGAGACCCAGTACTTC. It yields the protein CASSGLDMYQETQYF.

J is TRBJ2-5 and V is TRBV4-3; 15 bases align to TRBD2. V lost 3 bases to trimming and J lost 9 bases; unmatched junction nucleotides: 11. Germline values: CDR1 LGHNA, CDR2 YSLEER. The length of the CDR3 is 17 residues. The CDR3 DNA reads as TGCGCCAGCAGCCAGGAGCCGGGACTAGCGGGGGGTGTGGCCCAGTACTTC. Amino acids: CASSQEPGLAGGVAQYF.

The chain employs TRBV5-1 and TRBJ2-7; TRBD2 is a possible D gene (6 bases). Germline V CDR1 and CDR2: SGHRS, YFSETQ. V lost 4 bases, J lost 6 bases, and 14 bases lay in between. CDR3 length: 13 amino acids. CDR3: CASSIRDFGEQYF. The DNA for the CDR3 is TGCGCCAGCAGCATCCGGGACTTTGGCGAGCAGTACTTC.

The CDR3 here is CASSWTDPNTEAFF. In DNA, the CDR3 is TGCGCCAGCAGCTGGACAGACCCGAACACTGAAGCTTTCTTT. V is TRBV5-1 and J is TRBJ1-1, with D maybe TRBD1 (6 bases). This CDR3 region has 14 residues. Germline assignment: CDR1 SGHRS and CDR2 YFSETQ. Trimming cost V 3 bases and J 1 base, with 10 bases left between them.

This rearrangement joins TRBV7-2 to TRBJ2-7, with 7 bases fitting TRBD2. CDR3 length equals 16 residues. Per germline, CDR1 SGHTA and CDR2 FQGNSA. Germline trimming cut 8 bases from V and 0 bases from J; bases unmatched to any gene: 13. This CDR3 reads CASLDIGGGLSYEQYF. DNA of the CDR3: TGTGCCAGCCTCGATATCGGCGGGGGTCTCTCCTACGAGCAGTACTTC.

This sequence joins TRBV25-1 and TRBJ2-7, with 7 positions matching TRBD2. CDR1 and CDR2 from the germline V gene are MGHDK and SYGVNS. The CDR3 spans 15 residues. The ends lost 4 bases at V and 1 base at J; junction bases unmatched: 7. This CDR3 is CASSGGGLWSYEQYF. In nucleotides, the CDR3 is TGTGCCAGCAGTGGGGGGGGACTGTGGTCCTACGAGCAGTACTTC.

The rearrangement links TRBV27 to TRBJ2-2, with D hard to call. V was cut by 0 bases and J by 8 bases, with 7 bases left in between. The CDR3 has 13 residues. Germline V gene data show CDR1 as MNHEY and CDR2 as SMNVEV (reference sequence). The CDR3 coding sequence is TGTGCCAGCAGTTTATCTGGCCCAGGGGAGCTGTTTTTT. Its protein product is CASSLSGPGELFF.

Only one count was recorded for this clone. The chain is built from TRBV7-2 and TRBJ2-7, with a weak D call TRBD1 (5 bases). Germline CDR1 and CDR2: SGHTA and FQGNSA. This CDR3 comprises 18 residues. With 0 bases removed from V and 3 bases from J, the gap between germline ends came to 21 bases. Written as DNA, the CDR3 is TGTGCCAGCAGCTTAGCTTTTCTTCCGAGACAGAATAACTACGAGCAGTACTTC. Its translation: CASSLAFLPRQNNYEQYF. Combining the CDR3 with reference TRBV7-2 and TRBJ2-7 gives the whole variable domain GAGVSQSPSNKVTEKGKDVELRCDPISGHTALYWYRQSLGQGLEFLIYFQGNSAPDKSGLPSDRFSAERTGGSVSTLTIQRTQQEDSAVYLCASSLAFLPRQNNYEQYFGPGTRLTVT.

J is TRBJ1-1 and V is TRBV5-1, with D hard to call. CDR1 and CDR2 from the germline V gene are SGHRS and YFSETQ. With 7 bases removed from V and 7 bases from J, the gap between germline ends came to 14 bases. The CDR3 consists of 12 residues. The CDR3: CASSLLQDEAFF. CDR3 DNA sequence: TGCGCCAGCTCGCTGCTCCAGGATGAAGCTTTCTTT. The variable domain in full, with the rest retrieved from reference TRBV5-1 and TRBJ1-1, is KAGVTQTPRYLIKTRGQQVTLSCSPISGHRSVSWYQQTPGQGLQFLFEYFSETQRNKGNFPGRFSGRQFSNSRSEMNVSTLELGDSALYLCASSLLQDEAFFGQGTRLTVV.

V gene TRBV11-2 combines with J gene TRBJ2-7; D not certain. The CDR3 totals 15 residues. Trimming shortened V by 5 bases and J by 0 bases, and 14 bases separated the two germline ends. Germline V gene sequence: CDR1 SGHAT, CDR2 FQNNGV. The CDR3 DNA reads TGTGCCAGCAGCCCCCTGAGTCTGAGCTCCTACGAGCAGTACTTC. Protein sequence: CASSPLSLSSYEQYF.

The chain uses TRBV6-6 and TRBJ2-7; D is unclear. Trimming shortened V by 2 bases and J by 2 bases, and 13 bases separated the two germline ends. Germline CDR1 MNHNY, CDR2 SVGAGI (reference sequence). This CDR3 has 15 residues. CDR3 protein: CASSYTAGSTYEQYF. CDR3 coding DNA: TGTGCCAGCAGTTACACCGCCGGGTCCACCTACGAGCAGTACTTC.